These 27 T cell receptor beta chains were all obtained from the same sample, sequenced in a study of T-cell memory formation after mild COVID-19. TCRdb reanalysed the 5' RACE reads using MiXCR and keeps one entry per CDR3 protein. The sample shows about half a million distinct CDR3 sequences, about 20% of them seen only once. Sequenced material: PBMCs or a T cell subset sorted from them (not recorded which). Receptors originate from an adult woman who had mild COVID-19 (a few samples of this study predate the infection). Cell type and time point are not known.

V and J are TRBV15 and TRBJ2-7; D remains ambiguous. Germline V gene sequence: CDR1 LNHNV, CDR2 YYDKDF (reference sequence). Trimming stripped 3 bases from V and 2 bases from J, with 8 bases between. This CDR3 region has 13 residues. The CDR3 spells CATSSDMTYEQYF. The CDR3 coding sequence is TGTGCCACCAGCAGCGACATGACCTACGAGCAGTACTTC. Full variable domain (rest looked up from reference TRBV15 and TRBJ2-7): DAMVIQNPRYQVTQFGKPVTLSCSQTLNHNVMYWYQQKSSQAPKLLFHYYDKDFNNEADTPDNFQSRRPNTSFCFLDIRSPGLGDTAMYLCATSSDMTYEQYFGPGTRLTVT.

This clonotype was seen a handful of times. The V gene is TRBV15, the J gene TRBJ1-1; the D is unclear. The CDR3 runs 14 residues. With 7 bases removed from V and 0 bases from J, the gap between germline ends came to 12 bases. Per the germline V gene, CDR1 is LNHNV and CDR2 is YYDKDF (reference sequence). CDR3 sequence (DNA): TGTGCCACCACCGCTGACTCGTTGAACACTGAAGCTTTCTTT. Its protein product is CATTADSLNTEAFF.

The J gene is TRBJ1-1, the V gene TRBV6-1; the D gene is possibly TRBD1 (5 bases). Germline V gives CDR1 MNHNS, CDR2 SASEGT. Trimming took 7 bases from V and 0 from J, leaving 12 bases between them. This CDR3 contains 14 residues. CDR3 DNA sequence: TGTGCCAGCACTCAGGGTGGCCTGAACACTGAAGCTTTCTTT. Translation gives CASTQGGLNTEAFF.

V gene TRBV12-3 or TRBV12-4 combines with J gene TRBJ2-1; D possibly corresponds to TRBD1 (5 bases). Deletions cut 0 bases from V and 2 bases from J, with 8 bases between. The CDR3 sequence is 15 residues long. For the CDR3, the DNA is TGTGCCAGCAGTTTAGCTGCGACAGCCTACAATGAGCAGTTCTTC. Encoded protein: CASSLAATAYNEQFF.

The chain has TRBV20-1 and TRBJ2-3; 9 bases are a match to TRBD2. Trimming removed 5 bases from V and 6 bases from J; junction bases left unmatched: 6. This CDR3 spans 13 amino acids. Per germline, CDR1 DFQATT and CDR2 SNEGSKA (reference sequence). CDR3 nucleotides: TGCAGTGCTCCTAGCGGGGTAGGGGATACGCAGTATTTT. Translated, it gives CSAPSGVGDTQYF.

CDR3 DNA: TGTGCCAGCAGCTTATCATCGTCGTTGGGAATCGGCGGGGAGCTGTTTTTT. Protein sequence: CASSLSSSLGIGGELFF. The chain employs TRBV7-2 and TRBJ2-2; D is ambiguous. V was trimmed by 2 bases and J by 7 bases, leaving 20 bases between them. Germline values: CDR1 SGHTA, CDR2 FQGNSA. The CDR3 extends over 17 amino acids.

The V call is TRBV7-9, the J call TRBJ1-2; D perhaps matches TRBD1 (5 bases). The germline V gene encodes CDR1 SEHNR and CDR2 FQNEAQ (reference sequence). V shed 0 bases and J shed 8 bases, with 13 bases lying between them. This CDR3 comprises 14 residues. CDR3: CASSLAEGQGGYTF. DNA for the CDR3: TGTGCCAGCAGCTTAGCGGAGGGCCAGGGAGGCTACACCTTC.

This clonotype appeared a few times. The CDR3 DNA is TGCAGTGCTAACTCCGAGGTAGCGGGGGTATACGAGCAGTACTTC. This sequence encodes CSANSEVAGVYEQYF. The rearrangement uses TRBV20-1 and TRBJ2-7; 9 bases are a match to TRBD2. J was trimmed by 4 bases and V by 4 bases; bases with no gene match: 11. Germline CDR1 DFQATT, CDR2 SNEGSKA (reference sequence). The CDR3 is made up of 15 amino acids.

The chain employs TRBV12-3 or TRBV12-4 and TRBJ1-2, with 7 bases that match TRBD1. CDR3 size: 15 residues. V dropped 6 bases and J dropped 3; count of bases not matched to a gene: 10. The CDR3 sequence is CASRPNRGSDYGYTF. CDR3 nucleotide sequence: TGTGCCAGCAGGCCCAACAGGGGTTCGGACTATGGCTACACCTTC.

The gene calls are TRBV6-6 and TRBJ2-1; TRBD2 matches at 7 bases. Germline V lookup: CDR1 MNHNY, CDR2 SVGAGI (reference sequence). Losses at the gene ends were 2 bases for V and 9 bases for J; bases not matched to a gene: 1. The CDR3 loop spans 12 amino acids. In DNA, the CDR3 is TGTGCCAGCAGTTACAGGGAGGGTGAGCAGTTCTTC. It encodes CASSYREGEQFF.

This clonotype is medium-sized within its sample. The chain is built from TRBV5-1 and TRBJ2-7; D remains ambiguous. CDR1 and CDR2 (germline): SGHRS, YFSETQ. The CDR3 sequence is 13 residues long. The V end was cut by 0 bases, the J end by 5 bases, with 9 bases between. The DNA of the CDR3 is TGCGCCAGCAGCTTGGCCCCCGGCGACGAGCAGTACTTC. This translates into CASSLAPGDEQYF.

This clonotype showed up just a few times. The V gene is TRBV20-1, the J gene TRBJ2-7; D is possibly TRBD1 or TRBD2 (5 bases each). The CDR3 has 13 residues. Germline CDR1 and CDR2: DFQATT and SNEGSKA (reference sequence). The V and J ends lost 8 bases and 3 bases respectively, with 17 bases between them. The CDR3 here is CSRDGGFIYEQYF. For the CDR3, the DNA is TGCAGTCGGGACGGAGGTTTTATCTACGAGCAGTACTTC.

In this sample, this clonotype turned up a few times. This chain connects TRBV11-2 to TRBJ1-4; a possible D gene is TRBD1 (5 bases). With 3 bases removed from V and 8 bases from J, the gap between germline ends came to 13 bases. CDR3 length: 14 residues. Germline V lookup: CDR1 SGHAT, CDR2 FQNNGV. The CDR3 protein is CASSFEGFREKLFF. The DNA for the CDR3 is TGTGCCAGCAGCTTTGAGGGGTTTCGGGAAAAACTGTTTTTT.

This chain connects TRBV6-5 to TRBJ2-5, with D perhaps matching TRBD1 (6 bases). The ends were cut back, 4 bases at V and 5 bases at J, with 17 bases in the middle. Germline lookup yields CDR1 MNHEY and CDR2 SVGAGI. The CDR3 has 15 residues. The CDR3 sequence is CASSSTWGLGETQYF. The CDR3, as DNA: TGTGCCAGCAGTTCCACTTGGGGGCTCGGGGAGACCCAGTACTTC.

The chain couples TRBV2 to TRBJ2-3; a possible D gene is TRBD1 (5 bases). This CDR3 comprises 12 residues. The V end lost 5 bases, the J end lost 14 bases, and 17 bases lay between the germline ends. Germline V gives CDR1 SNHLY, CDR2 FYNNEI. The CDR3 DNA reads TGTGCCAGCAGTTACTCGGACAAAACCCCGTATTTT. Its translation: CASSYSDKTPYF.

This chain joins TRBV2 and TRBJ2-3; a possible D gene is TRBD2 (6 bases). The V and J ends lost 6 bases and 4 bases respectively, with 14 bases between them. The CDR3 sequence is 14 residues long. In germline, CDR1 is SNHLY, CDR2 FYNNEI. Here the CDR3 reads CASSKGLASDTQYF. The CDR3 nucleotides are TGTGCCAGCAGCAAGGGGCTAGCGTCAGATACGCAGTATTTT. Variable domain in full (rest from reference TRBV2 and TRBJ2-3): EPEVTQTPSHQVTQMGQEVILRCVPISNHLYFYWYRQILGQKVEFLVSFYNNEISEKSEIFDDQFSVERPDGSNFTLKIRSTKLEDSAMYFCASSKGLASDTQYFGPGTRLTVL.

This clonotype appeared a single time. This chain connects TRBV30 to TRBJ1-1; TRBD1 is a possible D gene (5 bases). Looked up from germline, CDR1 is GTSNPN and CDR2 is SVGIG (reference sequence). This CDR3 has 13 residues. Trimming cost V 5 bases and J 0 bases, with 10 bases left between them. CDR3 DNA: TGTGCCTGGGACCGGGGCCTGAACACTGAAGCTTTCTTT. It translates to CAWDRGLNTEAFF.

CDR3 sequence reads: CASSLGGGRLNTEAFF. DNA of the CDR3: TGTGCCAGCAGCTTAGGAGGGGGGAGGTTGAACACTGAAGCTTTCTTT. The V call is TRBV11-2, the J call TRBJ1-1; a weak D match, TRBD1 (6 bases). V lost 1 base to trimming and J lost 0 bases, with 12 bases between them. The CDR3 length is 16 residues. The germline V gene has CDR1 SGHAT and CDR2 FQNNGV.

This clonotype was observed many times. The rearrangement uses TRBV5-1 and TRBJ2-5; 10 bases line up with TRBD2. V trimming: 2 bases; J trimming: 3 bases; junction bases outside the gene matches: 4. Germline V gene data show CDR1 as SGHRS and CDR2 as YFSETQ. CDR3 length: 15 amino acids. The CDR3 coding sequence is TGCGCCAGCAGCTTTTCCAGCGGGGGGGAAGAGACCCAGTACTTC. It is translated as CASSFSSGGEETQYF.

This clonotype was observed a handful of times. V and J are TRBV5-1 and TRBJ1-6, with 8 bases fitting TRBD1. CDR3 size: 14 residues. Germline loops: CDR1 SGHRS, CDR2 YFSETQ. V trimming: 4 bases; J trimming: 9 bases; junction bases outside the gene matches: 6. CDR3 sequence reads: CASSLGQEASPLHF. CDR3 in DNA: TGCGCCAGCAGCCTGGGACAGGAGGCTTCACCCCTCCACTTT.

The chain is built from TRBV19 and TRBJ2-1, with 10 bases that match TRBD2. CDR1 and CDR2 (germline): LNHDA, SQIVND (reference sequence). Trimming removed 3 bases from V and 9 bases from J; junction bases left unmatched: 5. This CDR3 comprises 14 residues. CDR3 DNA: TGTGCCAGTAGTATTCTAGCGGGAGTGGTTGAGCAGTTCTTC. Translation: CASSILAGVVEQFF.

This clonotype was picked up a small number of times. The rearrangement links TRBV12-3 or TRBV12-4 to TRBJ2-5, with unresolved D. Deletions cut 1 base from V and 14 bases from J, with 17 bases between. The CDR3 runs 13 residues. The CDR3 DNA sequence: TGTGCCAGCAGTTTAGGTACAGCCACCCCAATTTACTTC. Translation gives CASSLGTATPIYF.

V usage is TRBV7-3 and J usage is TRBJ2-1; D is perhaps TRBD2 (6 bases). The CDR3 is made up of 12 amino acids. Between the trimmed V and J ends, which lost 0 bases and 15 bases, there was a span of 12 bases. Germline V gene data show CDR1 as SGHTA and CDR2 as FQGTGA. The CDR3 coding sequence is TGTGCCAGCAGCTTAACAGGCGGGGTCCGGTTCTTC. This sequence encodes CASSLTGGVRFF.

The chain uses TRBV5-1 and TRBJ2-5; perhaps D is TRBD1 or TRBD2 (5 bases each). The ends were cut back, 3 bases at V and 2 bases at J, with 14 bases in the middle. Germline CDR1 reads SGHRS; CDR2 reads YFSETQ. The CDR3 has 15 residues. CDR3 sequence (DNA): TGCGCCAGCAGCTACCGGGACCCACTTCAAGAGACCCAGTACTTC. Protein sequence: CASSYRDPLQETQYF.

This clonotype was recorded a few times. This chain uses TRBV12-3 or TRBV12-4 with TRBJ1-2; D unclear. Deletions cut 4 bases from V and 8 bases from J, with 17 bases between. The CDR3 loop spans 14 amino acids. The CDR3 protein is CASSSTSAIRGYTF. The DNA of the CDR3 is TGTGCCAGCAGTTCCACGTCGGCCATAAGGGGCTACACCTTC.

This clonotype showed up many times. The gene calls are TRBV9 and TRBJ2-7; D might be TRBD2 (6 bases). V was pared by 2 bases and J by 7 bases, with 22 bases between. CDR3 length equals 16 residues. Germline CDR1 reads SGDLS; CDR2 reads YYNGEE. The CDR3 here is CASSVRPGLPWGEQYF. In DNA, the CDR3 is TGTGCCAGCAGCGTTCGCCCGGGACTCCCTTGGGGAGAGCAGTACTTC.

This clonotype was found a few times. The J gene is TRBJ1-1, the V gene TRBV5-6; D is unclear. Trimming cost V 2 bases and J 7 bases, with 12 bases left between them. The CDR3 is made up of 13 amino acids. Germline-derived CDR1 and CDR2 are SGHDT and YYEEEE. CDR3 bases: TGTGCCAGCAGCTTTAACCGGTTAGGTGAAGCTTTCTTT. It is translated as CASSFNRLGEAFF. Together with reference TRBV5-6 and TRBJ1-1, the CDR3 gives the full variable domain: DAGVTQSPTHLIKTRGQQVTLRCSPKSGHDTVSWYQQALGQGPQFIFQYYEEEERQRGNFPDRFSGHQFPNYSSELNVNALLLGDSALYLCASSFNRLGEAFFGQGTRLTVV.